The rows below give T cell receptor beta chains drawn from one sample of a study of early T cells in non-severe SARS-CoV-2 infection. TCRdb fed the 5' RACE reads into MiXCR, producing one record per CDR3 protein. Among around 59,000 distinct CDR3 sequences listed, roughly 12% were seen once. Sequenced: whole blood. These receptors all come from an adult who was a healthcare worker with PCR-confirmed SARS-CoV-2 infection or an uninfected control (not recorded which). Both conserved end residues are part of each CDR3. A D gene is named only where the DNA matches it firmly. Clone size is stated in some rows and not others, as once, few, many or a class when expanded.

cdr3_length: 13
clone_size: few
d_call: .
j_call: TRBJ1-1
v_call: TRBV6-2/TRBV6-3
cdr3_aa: CASSYPQNTEAFF
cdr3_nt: TGTGCCAGCAGTTATCCGCAGAACACTGAAGCTTTCTTT

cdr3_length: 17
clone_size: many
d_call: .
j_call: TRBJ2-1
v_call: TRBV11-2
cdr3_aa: CASSLDRVASSYNEQFF
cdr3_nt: TGTGCCAGCAGCTTAGATCGGGTTGCCTCCTCCTACAATGAGCAGTTCTTC

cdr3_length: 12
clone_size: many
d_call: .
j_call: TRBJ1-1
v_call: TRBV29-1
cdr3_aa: CSVTTGLELAFF
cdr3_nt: TGCAGCGTTACTACAGGGCTAGAGCTGGCTTTCTTT

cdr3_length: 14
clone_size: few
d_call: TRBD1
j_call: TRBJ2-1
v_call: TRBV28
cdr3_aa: CASSFRDRDNEQFF
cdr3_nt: TGTGCCAGCAGTTTTCGGGACAGGGACAATGAGCAGTTCTTC

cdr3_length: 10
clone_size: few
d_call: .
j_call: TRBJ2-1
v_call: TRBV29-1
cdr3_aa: CSVVGGEQFF
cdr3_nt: TGCAGCGTTGTGGGGGGTGAGCAGTTCTTC

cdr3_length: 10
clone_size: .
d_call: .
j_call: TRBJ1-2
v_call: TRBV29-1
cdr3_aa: CSVDGYGYTF
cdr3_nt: TGCAGCGTTGATGGGTATGGCTACACCTTC

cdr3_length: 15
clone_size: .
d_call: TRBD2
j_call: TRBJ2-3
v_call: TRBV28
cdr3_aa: CASKGSGSGTDTQYF
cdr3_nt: TGTGCCAGCAAGGGTAGCGGGAGTGGCACAGATACGCAGTATTTT

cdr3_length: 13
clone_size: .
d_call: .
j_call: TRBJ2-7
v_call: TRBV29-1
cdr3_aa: CSVEGRQGYEQYF
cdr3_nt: TGCAGCGTTGAAGGAAGGCAGGGGTACGAGCAGTACTTC

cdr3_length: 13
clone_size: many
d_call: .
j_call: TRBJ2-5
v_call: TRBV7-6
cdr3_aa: CASSSRLQGTQYF
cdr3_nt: TGTGCCAGCAGCTCTAGACTGCAGGGGACCCAGTACTTC

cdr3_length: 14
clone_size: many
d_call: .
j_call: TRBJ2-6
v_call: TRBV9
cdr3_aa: CASSNNPGANVLTF
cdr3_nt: TGTGCCAGCAGCAATAATCCTGGGGCCAACGTCCTGACTTTC

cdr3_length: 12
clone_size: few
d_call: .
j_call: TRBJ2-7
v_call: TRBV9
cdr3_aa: CASSVGSLEQYF
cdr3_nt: TGTGCCAGCAGCGTAGGTTCCCTCGAGCAGTACTTC

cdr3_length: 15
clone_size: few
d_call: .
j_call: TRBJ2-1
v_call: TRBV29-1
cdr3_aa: CSVEEPGLRANEQFF
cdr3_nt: TGCAGCGTTGAAGAGCCGGGACTTCGAGCCAATGAGCAGTTCTTC

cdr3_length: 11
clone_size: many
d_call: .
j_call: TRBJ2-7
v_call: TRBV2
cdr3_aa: CASSEPQEQYF
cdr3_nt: TGTGCCAGCAGTGAGCCCCAAGAGCAGTACTTC

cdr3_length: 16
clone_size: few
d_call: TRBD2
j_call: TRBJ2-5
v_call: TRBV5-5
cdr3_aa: CASSPRVAGGQETQYF
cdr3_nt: TGTGCCAGCAGCCCTCGGGTAGCGGGAGGGCAAGAGACCCAGTACTTC

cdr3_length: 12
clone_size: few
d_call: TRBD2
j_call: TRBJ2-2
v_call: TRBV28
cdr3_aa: CAVLAGTGELFF
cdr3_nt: TGTGCGGTTTTAGCGGGAACCGGGGAGCTGTTTTTT

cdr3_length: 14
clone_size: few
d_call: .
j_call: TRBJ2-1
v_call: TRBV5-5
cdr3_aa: CASSLAPTYNEQFF
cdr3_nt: TGTGCCAGCAGCTTGGCCCCGACTTACAATGAGCAGTTCTTC

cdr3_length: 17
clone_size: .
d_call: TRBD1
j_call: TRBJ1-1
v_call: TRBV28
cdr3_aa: CASSFGQTGRTNTEAFF
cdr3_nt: TGTGCCAGCAGTTTCGGGCAGACAGGGAGGACGAACACTGAAGCTTTCTTT

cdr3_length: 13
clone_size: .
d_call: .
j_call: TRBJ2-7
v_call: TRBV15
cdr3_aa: CATSRAGTYEQYF
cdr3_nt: TGTGCCACCAGCAGAGCAGGGACCTACGAGCAGTACTTC

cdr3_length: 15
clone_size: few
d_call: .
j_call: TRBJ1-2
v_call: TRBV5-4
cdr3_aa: CASSLFGRSPGGYTF
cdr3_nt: TGTGCCAGCAGCTTGTTCGGCAGGAGCCCAGGGGGCTACACCTTC

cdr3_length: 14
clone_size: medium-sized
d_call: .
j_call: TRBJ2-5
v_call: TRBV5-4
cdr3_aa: CASSLEGPQETQYF
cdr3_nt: TGTGCCAGCAGCTTAGAGGGCCCACAAGAGACCCAGTACTTC

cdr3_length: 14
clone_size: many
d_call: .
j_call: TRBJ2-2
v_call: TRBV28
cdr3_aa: CASSLGGHTGELFF
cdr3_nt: TGTGCCAGCAGTTTGGGGGGACACACCGGGGAGCTGTTTTTT

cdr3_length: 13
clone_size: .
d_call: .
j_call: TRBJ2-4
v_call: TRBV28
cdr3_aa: CASSREYKNIQYF
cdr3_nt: TGTGCCTCCAGCCGGGAGTATAAAAACATTCAGTACTTC

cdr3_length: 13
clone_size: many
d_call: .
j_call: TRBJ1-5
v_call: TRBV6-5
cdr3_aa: CASSWTRNQPQHF
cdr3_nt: TGTGCCAGCAGTTGGACCCGCAATCAGCCCCAGCATTTT

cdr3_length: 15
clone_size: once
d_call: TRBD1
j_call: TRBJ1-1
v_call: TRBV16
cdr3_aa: CASSQWDRGNTEAFF
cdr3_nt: TGTGCCAGCAGCCAATGGGACAGGGGGAACACTGAAGCTTTCTTT

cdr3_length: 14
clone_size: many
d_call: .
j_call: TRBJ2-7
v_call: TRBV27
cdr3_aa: CASSGVGAAYEQYF
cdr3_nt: TGTGCCAGCAGTGGTGTGGGGGCGGCCTACGAGCAGTACTTC

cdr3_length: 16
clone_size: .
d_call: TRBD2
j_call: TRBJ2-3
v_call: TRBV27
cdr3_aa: CASSGGLADNTDTQYF
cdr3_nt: TGTGCCAGCAGTGGGGGACTAGCGGATAACACAGATACGCAGTATTTT

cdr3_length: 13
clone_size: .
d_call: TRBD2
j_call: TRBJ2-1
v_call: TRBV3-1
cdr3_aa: CASSPGTSPRGFF
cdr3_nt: TGTGCCAGCAGCCCCGGGACTAGCCCCCGGGGGTTCTTC

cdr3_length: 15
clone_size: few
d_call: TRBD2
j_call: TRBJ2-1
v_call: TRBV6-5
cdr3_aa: CASSSLAGDVNEQFF
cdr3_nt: TGTGCCAGCAGTTCCCTAGCGGGAGACGTTAATGAGCAGTTCTTC

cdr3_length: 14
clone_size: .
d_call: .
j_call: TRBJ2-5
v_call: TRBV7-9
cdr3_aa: CASSLAAGGETQYF
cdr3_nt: TGTGCCAGCAGCTTAGCGGCGGGCGGGGAGACCCAGTACTTC

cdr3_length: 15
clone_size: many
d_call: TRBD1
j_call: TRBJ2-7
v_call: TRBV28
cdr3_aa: CASSLMGQGSYEQYF
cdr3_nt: TGTGCCAGCAGTTTGATGGGACAGGGGAGTTACGAGCAGTACTTC

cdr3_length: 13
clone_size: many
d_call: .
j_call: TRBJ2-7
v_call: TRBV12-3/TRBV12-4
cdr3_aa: CASRGDNSYEQYF
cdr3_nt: TGTGCCAGCAGAGGGGACAACTCCTACGAGCAGTACTTC

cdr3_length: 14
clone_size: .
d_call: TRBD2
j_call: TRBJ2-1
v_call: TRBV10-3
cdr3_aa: CATRGGTSGGEQFF
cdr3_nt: TGTGCCACAAGGGGCGGGACTAGCGGTGGTGAGCAGTTCTTC

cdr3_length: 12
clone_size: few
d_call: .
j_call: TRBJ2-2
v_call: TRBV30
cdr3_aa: CAWKELTGELFF
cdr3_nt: TGTGCCTGGAAGGAACTAACCGGGGAGCTGTTTTTT

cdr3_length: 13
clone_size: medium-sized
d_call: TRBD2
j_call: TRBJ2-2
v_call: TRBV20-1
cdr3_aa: CSAKTSGRGELFF
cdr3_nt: TGCAGTGCTAAGACTAGCGGGAGAGGGGAGCTGTTTTTT

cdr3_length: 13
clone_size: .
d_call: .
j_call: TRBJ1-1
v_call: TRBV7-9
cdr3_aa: CASSPGAGHEAFF
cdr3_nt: TGTGCCAGCAGCCCTGGGGCAGGGCACGAAGCTTTCTTT

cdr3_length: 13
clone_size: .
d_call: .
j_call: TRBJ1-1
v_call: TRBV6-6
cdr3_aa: CASSYVSNTEAFF
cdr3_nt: TGTGCCAGCAGTTACGTCTCGAACACTGAAGCTTTCTTT

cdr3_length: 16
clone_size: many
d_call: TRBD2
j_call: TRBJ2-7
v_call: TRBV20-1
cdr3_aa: CSASGTSGRALREQYF
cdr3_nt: TGCAGTGCTAGTGGGACTAGCGGGAGGGCCCTCAGGGAGCAGTACTTC

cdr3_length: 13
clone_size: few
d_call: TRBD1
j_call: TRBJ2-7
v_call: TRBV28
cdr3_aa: CASSSKPDRDRYF
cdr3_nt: TGTGCCAGCAGTTCGAAACCGGACAGGGACAGGTACTTC

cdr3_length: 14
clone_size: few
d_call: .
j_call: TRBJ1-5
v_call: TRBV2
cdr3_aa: CASSRAQGNQPQHF
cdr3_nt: TGTGCCAGCAGTCGCGCCCAGGGCAATCAGCCCCAGCATTTT

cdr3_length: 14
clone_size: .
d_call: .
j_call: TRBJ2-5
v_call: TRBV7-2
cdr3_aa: CASSLYGIRETQYF
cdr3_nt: TGTGCCAGCAGCTTGTACGGGATTCGAGAGACCCAGTACTTC

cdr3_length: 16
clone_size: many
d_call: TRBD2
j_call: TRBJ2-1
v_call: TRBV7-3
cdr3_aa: CASSPLAGGHHNEQFF
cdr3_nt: TGTGCCAGCAGCCCCTTAGCGGGAGGGCACCATAATGAGCAGTTCTTC

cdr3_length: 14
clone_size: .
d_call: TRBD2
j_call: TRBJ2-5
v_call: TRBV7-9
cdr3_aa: CASSMGLAGETQYF
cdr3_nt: TGTGCCAGCAGCATGGGGCTAGCGGGGGAGACCCAGTACTTC

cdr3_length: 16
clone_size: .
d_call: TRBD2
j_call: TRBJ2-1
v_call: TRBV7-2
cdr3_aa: CASSLLGLAGDGEQFF
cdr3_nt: TGTGCCAGCAGCTTGTTGGGACTAGCGGGAGATGGTGAGCAGTTCTTC

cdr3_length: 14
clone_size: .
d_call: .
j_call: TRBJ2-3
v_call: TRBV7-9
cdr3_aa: CASPPTGETDTQYF
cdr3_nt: TGTGCCAGCCCCCCGACGGGAGAGACAGATACGCAGTATTTT

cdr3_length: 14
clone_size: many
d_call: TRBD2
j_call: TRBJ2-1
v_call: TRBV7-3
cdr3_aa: CASSLAGGPSEQFF
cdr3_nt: TGTGCCAGCAGCTTGGCGGGAGGGCCGAGTGAGCAGTTCTTC

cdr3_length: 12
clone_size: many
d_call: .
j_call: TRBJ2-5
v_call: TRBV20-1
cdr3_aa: CSADIRGKTQYF
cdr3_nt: TGCAGTGCTGATATCAGGGGAAAGACCCAGTACTTC

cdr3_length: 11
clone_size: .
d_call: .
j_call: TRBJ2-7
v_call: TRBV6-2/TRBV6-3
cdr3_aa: CASGNGGQWYF
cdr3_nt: TGTGCCAGCGGAAATGGGGGGCAGTGGTACTTC

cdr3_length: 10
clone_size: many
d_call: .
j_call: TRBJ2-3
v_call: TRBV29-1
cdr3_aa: CSVEGDTQYF
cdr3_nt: TGCAGCGTTGAAGGGGATACGCAGTATTTT

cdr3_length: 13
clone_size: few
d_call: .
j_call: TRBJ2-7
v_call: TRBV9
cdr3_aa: CASSRGNSYEQYF
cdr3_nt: TGTGCCAGCAGCCGCGGGAACTCCTACGAGCAGTACTTC

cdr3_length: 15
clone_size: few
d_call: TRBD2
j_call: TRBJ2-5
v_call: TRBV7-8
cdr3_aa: CASSISTSGKETQYF
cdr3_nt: TGTGCCAGCAGCATATCGACTAGCGGCAAAGAGACCCAGTACTTC

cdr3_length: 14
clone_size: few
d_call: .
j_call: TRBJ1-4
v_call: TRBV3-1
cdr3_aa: CASSQRDLGEKLFF
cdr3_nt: TGTGCCAGCAGCCAACGAGACCTAGGGGAAAAACTGTTTTTT

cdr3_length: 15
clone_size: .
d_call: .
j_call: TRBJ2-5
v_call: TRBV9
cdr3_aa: CASSVVTGPQETQYF
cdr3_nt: TGTGCCAGCAGCGTAGTGACAGGACCCCAAGAGACCCAGTACTTC

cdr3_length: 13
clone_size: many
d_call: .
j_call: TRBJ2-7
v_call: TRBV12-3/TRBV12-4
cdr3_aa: CASKMTGIREQYF
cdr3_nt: TGTGCCAGCAAAATGACGGGAATTAGGGAGCAGTACTTC

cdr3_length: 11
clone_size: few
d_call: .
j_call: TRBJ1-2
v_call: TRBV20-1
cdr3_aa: CSARDWNGYTF
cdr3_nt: TGCAGTGCTAGAGATTGGAATGGCTACACCTTC

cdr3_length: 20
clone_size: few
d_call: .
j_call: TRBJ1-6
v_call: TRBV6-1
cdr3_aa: CASSMGRERGLNFYNSPLHF
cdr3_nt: TGTGCCAGCAGTATGGGCCGGGAGAGGGGACTCAACTTCTATAATTCACCCCTCCACTTT

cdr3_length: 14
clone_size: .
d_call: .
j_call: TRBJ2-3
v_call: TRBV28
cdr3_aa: CASSLTGEADTQYF
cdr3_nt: TGTGCCAGCAGCCTGACGGGGGAGGCAGATACGCAGTATTTT

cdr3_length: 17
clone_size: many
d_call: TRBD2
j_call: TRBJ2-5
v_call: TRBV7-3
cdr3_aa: CASSPQGEGTYEETQYF
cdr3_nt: TGTGCCAGCAGCCCCCAAGGGGAGGGGACCTATGAAGAGACCCAGTACTTC

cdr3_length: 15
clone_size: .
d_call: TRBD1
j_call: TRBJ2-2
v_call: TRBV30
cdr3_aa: CAWSVLGGFHGELFF
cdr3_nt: TGTGCCTGGAGTGTTTTAGGGGGCTTCCACGGGGAGCTGTTTTTT

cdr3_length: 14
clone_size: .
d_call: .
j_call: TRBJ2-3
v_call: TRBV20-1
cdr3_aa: CSARTLHSTDTQYF
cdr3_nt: TGCAGTGCTAGGACCCTTCACAGCACAGATACGCAGTATTTT